Each of the 22 T cell receptor beta chains below was sequenced from the same sample in a study of Ad26.COV2.S vaccination and SARS-CoV-2 variants. Produced via immunoSEQ multiplex PCR; TCRdb's table is partial and in-frame only. The table has about 370,000 clones, approximately 90% seen once. Treatment denoted: 15 to 20 received Ad26.COV2.S at low or high dose, single or two shots; about five received placebo; per-sample allocation not given. It was on day 63 after the first vaccine or placebo injection that samples were taken. The sample was peripheral blood, taken in a trial of Ad26.COV2.S vaccine versus placebo. These receptors all stem from a person between 18 and 65 years old who received the Ad26.COV2.S COVID-19 vaccine or a placebo.

This clone has just a few counts. The genes are TRBV3-1 (or the pseudogene TRBV3-2) and TRBJ2-5, with TRBD1 matching 10 bases. Germline V gives CDR1 LGHDT, CDR2 YNNKEL (reference sequence). CDR3 size: 15 residues. J gave up 5 bases and V 4 bases, and 7 bases lay outside the gene matches. The CDR3 DNA sequence: TGTGCCAGCAGCCGCCCGACAGGGGGCATGGAGACCCAGTACTTC. It specifies CASSRPTGGMETQYF.

The CDR3 sequence is CASSPGHSSYEQYF. The DNA for the CDR3 is TGTGCCAGCAGTCCGGGACATTCGTCTTACGAGCAGTACTTC. The rearrangement uses TRBV27 and TRBJ2-7; weak D call: TRBD1 (6 bases). This CDR3 has 14 amino acids. Germline V lookup: CDR1 MNHEY, CDR2 SMNVEV (reference sequence). Trimming took off 5 bases at V and 4 bases at J, with 15 bases between the two ends.

The chain carries TRBV30 and TRBJ2-1; 8 bases agree with TRBD2. Looked up from germline, CDR1 is GTSNPN and CDR2 is SVGIG (reference sequence). Losses at the gene ends were 8 bases for V and 2 bases for J; bases not matched to a gene: 5. This CDR3 spans 13 amino acids. CDR3 DNA: TGTGCCGGCCAACTAGCGGCCTACAATGAGCAGTTCTTC. It is translated as CAGQLAAYNEQFF.

This chain joins TRBV6-5 and TRBJ2-1; D gene uncertain. The CDR3 runs 13 residues. V lost 4 bases, J lost 10 bases, and 14 bases lay in between. The germline V gene has CDR1 MNHEY and CDR2 SVGAGI. The CDR3 is CASSSSDSPEQFF. The CDR3, as DNA: TGTGCCAGCAGTTCATCTGACTCGCCGGAGCAGTTCTTC.

J is TRBJ1-1 and V is TRBV19, with 7 bases matching TRBD1. The CDR3 spans 14 residues. The junction had 7 bases not matched to a gene; V was cut back by 5 bases and J by 4 bases. Germline V gene lookup returns CDR1 LNHDA and CDR2 SQIVND (reference sequence). CDR3 protein: CASSPRGRGTEAFF. The CDR3 DNA reads as TGTGCCAGTAGTCCGAGGGGGCGGGGCACTGAAGCTTTCTTT.

The CDR3 sequence is CASSLTVGTNTGELFF. In DNA form, the CDR3 reads TGTGCCAGCAGCTTGACAGTAGGGACCAACACCGGGGAGCTGTTTTTT. This sequence joins TRBV7-2 and TRBJ2-2; perhaps D is TRBD1 or TRBD2 (5 bases each). V was shortened by 3 bases and J by 2 bases, with 13 bases between the two germline ends. Germline CDR1 is SGHTA and CDR2 is FQGNSA. The CDR3 is 16 residues long.

The rearrangement links TRBV5-6 to TRBJ2-1; 9 bases map to TRBD1. With 1 base clipped from V and 4 bases from J, the junction kept 6 bases outside the gene matches. The CDR3 totals 16 residues. Germline loops: CDR1 SGHDT, CDR2 YYEEEE. The CDR3 sequence is CASSLFPGQGYNEQFF. The CDR3 coding sequence is TGTGCCAGCAGCTTGTTCCCGGGACAGGGATACAATGAGCAGTTCTTC.

The chain uses TRBV7-9 and TRBJ2-5; D remains unclear. The V end lost 1 base, the J end lost 0 bases, and 3 bases lay between the germline ends. The CDR3 spans 13 residues. The germline V gene has CDR1 SEHNR and CDR2 FQNEAQ (reference sequence). DNA of the CDR3: TGTGCCAGCAGCTTAGGCCACCAAGAGACCCAGTACTTC. Its translation: CASSLGHQETQYF. The full variable domain, in which reference TRBV7-9 and TRBJ2-5 provide the parts outside the CDR3, is DTGVSQNPRHKITKRGQNVTFRCDPISEHNRLYWYRQTLGQGPEFLTYFQNEAQLEKSRLLSDRFSAERPKGSFSTLEIQRTEQGDSAMYLCASSLGHQETQYFGPGTRLLVL.

As regards this clone: Distinct nucleotide sequences in the sample also encode this CDR3. The chain uses TRBV18 and TRBJ1-5; D uncertain. The CDR3 is made up of 13 amino acids. Looked up from germline, CDR1 is KGHSH and CDR2 is LQKENI. Trimming removed 3 bases at V and 0 bases at J, with 3 bases between. DNA of the CDR3: TGTGCCAGCTCACCCGATAGCAATCAGCCCCAGCATTTT. The encoded protein is CASSPDSNQPQHF.

This chain joins TRBV18 and TRBJ2-6, with 7 bases fitting TRBD1. Germline assignment: CDR1 KGHSH and CDR2 LQKENI. This CDR3 comprises 17 residues. Trimming cost V 5 bases and J 0 bases; bases outside gene matches: 7. In DNA form, the CDR3 reads TGTGCCAGCTCAGCCTCGACAGGGAGCTCTGGGGCCAACGTCCTGACTTTC. It specifies CASSASTGSSGANVLTF.

CDR3 amino acids: CASSSGFVSNYGYTF. The CDR3 DNA follows: TGCGCCAGCAGCTCAGGGTTCGTATCGAACTATGGCTACACCTTC. The chain is built from TRBV4-1 and TRBJ1-2; tentative D call: TRBD1 (5 bases). CDR1 is MGHRA and CDR2 is YSYEKL in the germline V gene. This CDR3 comprises 15 residues. The ends were cut back, 5 bases at V and 2 bases at J, with 15 bases in the middle.

The chain uses TRBV7-9 and TRBJ1-2; maybe TRBD1 (5 bases). CDR3 length equals 15 residues. The germline V gene has CDR1 SEHNR and CDR2 FQNEAQ (reference sequence). V was cut by 4 bases and J by 0 bases, with 12 bases left in between. This CDR3 is CASSWLGTTNYGYTF. DNA of the CDR3: TGTGCCAGCAGCTGGTTAGGGACGACTAACTATGGCTACACCTTC. The full variable domain, in which reference TRBV7-9 and TRBJ1-2 provide the parts outside the CDR3, is DTGVSQNPRHKITKRGQNVTFRCDPISEHNRLYWYRQTLGQGPEFLTYFQNEAQLEKSRLLSDRFSAERPKGSFSTLEIQRTEQGDSAMYLCASSWLGTTNYGYTFGSGTRLTVV.

The chain has TRBV3-1 (or the pseudogene TRBV3-2) and TRBJ1-2; the match to TRBD1 covers 7 bases. The V gene end was trimmed by 3 bases and the J gene end by 0 bases; junction bases not matched to a gene: 1. This CDR3 has 14 amino acids. CDR1 LGHDT and CDR2 YNNKEL come from the germline V gene (reference sequence). CDR3 sequence reads: CASSHRGTNYGYTF. The DNA for the CDR3 is TGTGCCAGCAGCCACAGGGGGACTAACTATGGCTACACCTTC.

Only a few counts were recorded for this clone. The J gene is TRBJ1-3, the V gene TRBV10-3; unclear D gene. Germline CDR1 ENHRY, CDR2 SYGVKD. The CDR3 is 12 amino acids. Trimming pared 2 bases from V and 4 bases from J, leaving 3 bases between. CDR3 in DNA: TGTGCCATCAGTGAGGGAGGAAACACCATATATTTT. It translates to CAISEGGNTIYF.

V and J are TRBV7-2 and TRBJ2-6, with D maybe TRBD2 (5 bases). The CDR3 runs to 15 residues. Looked up from germline, CDR1 is SGHTA and CDR2 is FQGNSA. Trimming took off 2 bases at V and 4 bases at J, with 9 bases between the two ends. CDR3 protein: CASSLIGRGANVLTF. For the CDR3, the DNA is TGTGCCAGCAGCTTAATAGGGAGAGGGGCCAACGTCCTGACTTTC. The full variable domain, rest sourced from reference TRBV7-2 and TRBJ2-6, is GAGVSQSPSNKVTEKGKDVELRCDPISGHTALYWYRQSLGQGLEFLIYFQGNSAPDKSGLPSDRFSAERTGGSVSTLTIQRTQQEDSAVYLCASSLIGRGANVLTFGAGSRLTVL.

This chain links TRBV10-3 with TRBJ2-7; D remains unclear. Germline assignment: CDR1 ENHRY and CDR2 SYGVKD. The CDR3 has 13 residues. V lost 3 bases to trimming and J lost 4 bases, with 10 bases between them. In DNA, the CDR3 is TGTGCCATCAGTGATGGGCTAGTGTACGAGCAGTACTTC. Its translation: CAISDGLVYEQYF.

This chain connects TRBV4-1 to TRBJ1-2, with 7 bases that match TRBD1. CDR3 length equals 15 residues. Trimming cost V 0 bases and J 5 bases; bases outside gene matches: 6. Per germline, CDR1 MGHRA and CDR2 YSYEKL. DNA for the CDR3: TGCGCCAGCAGCCAAGAGAAGGGGGCCGGGTATGGCTACACCTTC. Translating it yields CASSQEKGAGYGYTF.

The genes are TRBV11-3 and TRBJ2-3; maybe TRBD2 (6 bases). The CDR3 is 14 amino acids. V lost 5 bases and J lost 1, with 10 bases in between. Germline V lookup: CDR1 SGHNT, CDR2 YENEEA. CDR3 amino acids: CASSAGLRTDTQYF. CDR3 DNA sequence: TGTGCCAGCAGCGCGGGACTCCGCACAGATACGCAGTATTTT.

This clone has only a few counts. The V and J genes are TRBV7-2 and TRBJ1-4; no clear D. CDR1 is SGHTA and CDR2 is FQGNSA in the germline V gene. The CDR3 covers 13 residues. The V end was cut by 0 bases, the J end by 7 bases, with 6 bases between. DNA for the CDR3: TGTGCCAGCAGCTTAGCAGTGGGTGAAAAACTGTTTTTT. Translation: CASSLAVGEKLFF.

The chain employs TRBV5-6 and TRBJ2-7; a weak D match, TRBD1 (6 bases). The ends were cut back, 4 bases at V and 0 bases at J, with 11 bases in the middle. Germline V CDR1 and CDR2: SGHDT, YYEEEE. This CDR3 has 14 amino acids. The CDR3 bases are TGTGCCAGCAGCCCGGACAGCCTCTCCTACGAGCAGTACTTC. It encodes CASSPDSLSYEQYF.

The table lists this clone with a count of one. The chain combines TRBV11-1 with TRBJ1-1; D not certain. The CDR3 has 13 residues. V was cut by 2 bases and J by 1 base, with 5 bases left in between. Germline CDR1 is SGHAT and CDR2 is FQDESV (reference sequence). CDR3 in amino acids: CASSLYRNTEAFF. For the CDR3, the DNA is TGTGCCAGCAGCTTATACAGGAACACTGAAGCTTTCTTT.

The chain couples TRBV5-1 to TRBJ2-1; TRBD2 agrees at 7 bases. V dropped 1 base and J dropped 9; count of bases not matched to a gene: 13. Germline loops: CDR1 SGHRS, CDR2 YFSETQ. CDR3 length: 16 residues. CDR3 sequence (DNA): TGCGCCAGCAGCTTGACAGATACGGGCCGCGGGAGTGAGCAGTTCTTC. Translated, it gives CASSLTDTGRGSEQFF.